The 5 T cell receptor beta chains in this list originate from one sample, sequenced in a study of shared clonotypes between healthy human individuals. Terminally differentiated effector memory CD45RA+ cells were excluded by CCR7 positive selection of CD45RO-negative cells. Here immunoSEQ multiplex PCR was the method, and the copy in TCRdb shows in-frame clones only, minus some. The sample lists almost 700,000 clones; roughly nine tenths were seen once. Source material: naive CD8+ T cells sorted from blood. The origin of the receptors is a man aged 25 to 45 in good health.

This clone has just one count. The chain carries TRBV2 and TRBJ1-1; a weak D match, TRBD1 (5 bases). Germline V gene lookup returns CDR1 SNHLY and CDR2 FYNNEI. CDR3 length: 15 residues. Deletions cut 8 bases from V and 6 bases from J, with 22 bases between. The CDR3 sequence is CASFRVGGTIPEAFF. CDR3 sequence (DNA): TGTGCCAGCTTCAGAGTTGGAGGGACGATACCTGAAGCTTTCTTT.

The CDR3 DNA is TGTGCCACCAGGAAAACGGGACTAGCTGACAATGAGCAGTTCTTC. Encoded protein: CATRKTGLADNEQFF. This chain uses TRBV15 with TRBJ2-1, with TRBD2 matching 9 bases. The J segment lost 5 bases and the V segment lost 6 bases, leaving 8 bases of the junction unmatched. The germline CDR1 and CDR2 sequences are LNHNV and YYDKDF (reference sequence). The CDR3 extends over 15 amino acids.

This chain uses TRBV7-9 with TRBJ2-5; D is perhaps TRBD2 (5 bases). The V gene's germline CDR1 is SEHNR and CDR2 FQNEAQ (reference sequence). The germline V and J ends were trimmed by 8 bases and 4 bases, with 11 bases remaining between them. The CDR3 spans 12 residues. CDR3 sequence reads: CASLYGGETQYF. The CDR3 DNA reads as TGTGCCAGCCTGTACGGAGGAGAGACCCAGTACTTC.

V usage is TRBV19 and J usage is TRBJ2-1; unclear D gene. Trimming took off 3 bases at V and 9 bases at J, with 12 bases between the two ends. Germline V gives CDR1 LNHDA, CDR2 SQIVND (reference sequence). This CDR3 region has 13 residues. The CDR3 is CASSMQTGFEQFF. CDR3 nucleotides: TGTGCCAGTAGTATGCAGACTGGTTTTGAGCAGTTCTTC.

The V gene is TRBV28, the J gene TRBJ1-5; 11 nucleotides agree with TRBD1. V dropped 5 bases and J dropped 7; count of bases not matched to a gene: 7. CDR3 length: 15 residues. CDR1 and CDR2 (germline): MDHEN, SYDVKM. CDR3 sequence: CASSRLGQGEQPQHF. CDR3 DNA: TGTGCCAGCAGTCGATTGGGACAGGGGGAACAGCCCCAGCATTTT.